These T cell receptor beta chains were read from a single sample in a study of blood T cell repertoires in COVID-19. Here immunoSEQ multiplex PCR was the method, and the copy in TCRdb shows in-frame clones only, minus some. This table has approximately 300,000 clones, around 85% appearing once. Material: PBMCs or T cells enriched from blood (not recorded which). The receptors stem from a woman aged 25 to 45 who had been exposed to COVID-19. CDR3s include the opening cysteine and the closing phenylalanine or tryptophan. D genes are given only for firm matches. Not all rows give a size; the values are once, few, many and, for expanded clones, a class.

D	size	J	V	length	CDR3	DNA
-	-	TRBJ1-5	TRBV2	16	CASSETGFYSNQPQHF	TGTGCCAGCAGTGAAACAGGGTTCTATAGCAATCAGCCCCAGCATTTT
-	-	TRBJ1-2	TRBV28	11	CANRWSDGYTF	TGTGCCAACCGGTGGTCGGATGGCTACACCTTC
-	-	TRBJ2-1	TRBV2	15	CAGTTGTPTYNEQFF	TGTGCCGGTACGACCGGGACTCCTACCTACAATGAGCAGTTCTTC
-	-	TRBJ2-7	TRBV28	15	CASSLGGASSYEQYF	TGTGCCAGCAGTTTGGGTGGGGCAAGCTCCTACGAGCAGTACTTC
TRBD2	-	TRBJ2-1	TRBV14	21	CASSQDRASGGYTRSYNEQFF	TGTGCCAGCAGCCAAGATCGGGCTAGCGGGGGGTACACAAGGTCCTACAATGAGCAGTTCTTC
-	-	TRBJ2-7	TRBV6-5	15	CASSYSQGRWYEQYF	TGTGCCAGCAGTTACTCGCAGGGAAGGTGGTACGAGCAGTACTTC
-	-	TRBJ2-3	TRBV5-1	14	CASSRDSHTDTQYF	TGCGCCAGCAGCCGCGACAGCCACACAGATACGCAGTATTTT
-	-	TRBJ1-3	TRBV18	15	CASSKDTGTGNTIYF	TGTGCCAGCTCAAAGGATACAGGTACCGGAAACACCATATATTTT
TRBD1	-	TRBJ1-2	TRBV5-1	17	CASSLGDRISRNYGYTF	TGCGCCAGCAGCTTGGGGGACAGGATTTCTCGCAACTATGGCTACACCTTC
-	-	TRBJ2-7	TRBV7-9	13	CASSPRTVYEQYF	TGTGCCAGCAGCCCGAGGACAGTTTACGAGCAGTACTTC
-	few	TRBJ1-3	TRBV28	14	CASSWRGSGNTIYF	TGTGCCAGCAGTTGGAGGGGCTCTGGAAACACCATATATTTT
TRBD2	-	TRBJ2-5	TRBV7-8	15	CASSQDSGAQETQYF	TGTGCCAGCAGCCAAGATAGCGGGGCGCAAGAGACCCAGTACTTC
-	few	TRBJ2-3	TRBV7-8	14	CASSLYIRGDTQYF	TGTGCCAGCAGCTTGTATATACGGGGAGATACGCAGTATTTT
TRBD1	once	TRBJ2-2	TRBV6-5	14	CASGRQGQTGELFF	TGTGCCAGCGGACGACAGGGGCAAACCGGGGAGCTGTTTTTT
TRBD1	many	TRBJ1-6	TRBV19	14	CASSTGQTNSPLHF	TGTGCCAGTAGTACGGGACAGACTAATTCACCCCTCCACTTT
-	-	TRBJ1-1	TRBV11-2	11	CASSGEAEAFF	TGTGCCAGCAGCGGAGAGGCTGAAGCTTTCTTT
TRBD1	-	TRBJ1-6	TRBV2	17	CASSEGTGGPYNSPLHF	TGTGCCAGCAGTGAGGGGACAGGGGGCCCTTATAATTCACCCCTCCACTTT
TRBD2	few	TRBJ2-7	TRBV5-4	15	CASSAALAGGNEQYF	TGTGCCAGCAGCGCCGCTTTAGCGGGAGGTAACGAGCAGTACTTC
TRBD1	once	TRBJ2-3	TRBV7-9	16	CASISIRDSSTDTQYF	TGTGCCAGCATCTCAATTCGGGACAGTAGCACAGATACGCAGTATTTT
-	once	TRBJ2-2	TRBV7-3	12	CASSLPAGELFF	TGTGCCAGCAGCTTGCCGGCCGGGGAGCTGTTTTTT
TRBD1	few	TRBJ1-1	TRBV9	12	CASSGGDRAAFF	TGTGCCAGCAGCGGGGGGGACAGGGCCGCTTTCTTT
-	few	TRBJ2-6	TRBV5-6	17	CASSLAPGSSGANVLTF	TGTGCCAGCAGCTTGGCTCCCGGGTCCTCTGGGGCCAACGTCCTGACTTTC
TRBD1	-	TRBJ2-3	TRBV6-5	14	CASSYGTGVDTQYF	TGTGCCAGCAGTTACGGGACAGGGGTGGATACGCAGTATTTT
-	-	TRBJ1-5	TRBV18	13	CASSPGARTPQHF	TGTGCCAGCTCACCGGGGGCCCGAACGCCCCAGCATTTT
TRBD2	-	TRBJ2-1	TRBV3-1/TRBV3-2	16	CASSQETSVTYNEQFF	TGTGCCAGCAGCCAAGAGACTAGCGTGACCTACAATGAGCAGTTCTTC
TRBD1	-	TRBJ2-2	TRBV2	15	CASSDQTGYTGELFF	TGTGCCAGCAGTGACCAGACAGGGTATACCGGGGAGCTGTTTTTT
TRBD2	-	TRBJ2-5	TRBV5-1	15	CASSPGTSGSKTQYF	TGCGCCAGCAGCCCTGGGACTAGCGGGTCGAAGACCCAGTACTTC
-	-	TRBJ2-3	TRBV6-5	15	CASSYGARVTDTQYF	TGTGCCAGCAGTTACGGGGCTAGGGTCACAGATACGCAGTATTTT